Below are 32 T cell receptor beta chains sequenced from a single sample in a study of shared clonotypes between healthy human individuals. Generated by immunoSEQ multiplex PCR, the TCRdb table keeps only in-frame clones and is missing some. The table has some 500,000 clones, about 96% seen once; the top ten hold approximately 0.06%. Sequencing was carried out using naive CD4+ T cells sorted from blood. The sample's subset: CD45RA+ positively selected. These TCRs come from a woman younger than 45 in good health.

The chain combines TRBV5-1 with TRBJ2-7; D ambiguous. Trimming cost V 2 bases and J 1 base, with 10 bases left between them. Germline CDR1 reads SGHRS; CDR2 reads YFSETQ. This CDR3 is built from 14 residues. The CDR3 reads CASSFETSSYEQYF. Written as DNA, the CDR3 is TGCGCCAGCAGCTTCGAGACAAGTTCCTACGAGCAGTACTTC.

The chain links TRBV29-1 to TRBJ1-1; the D is unclear. V shed 0 bases and J shed 5 bases, with 7 bases lying between them. Germline CDR1 is SQVTM and CDR2 is ANQGSEA. The CDR3 spans 12 residues. This CDR3 is CSVEDRNTEAFF. The CDR3 nucleotides are TGCAGCGTTGAAGATCGAAATACTGAAGCTTTCTTT.

The gene calls are TRBV19 and TRBJ2-3; 8 bases are shared with TRBD2. This CDR3 comprises 16 residues. The trim removed 3 bases at V and 1 base at J, leaving 6 bases unmatched. CDR1 LNHDA and CDR2 SQIVND come from the germline V gene (reference sequence). The CDR3 sequence is CASSIFAGGGTDTQYF. The CDR3, as DNA: TGTGCCAGTAGTATCTTTGCGGGAGGTGGCACAGATACGCAGTATTTT.

V is TRBV7-3 and J is TRBJ2-2; 10 nucleotides line up with TRBD2. V trimming: 5 bases; J trimming: 3 bases; junction bases outside the gene matches: 6. This CDR3 spans 16 amino acids. Germline CDR1 and CDR2: SGHTA and FQGTGA. The chain's CDR3 is CASSPGLARYTGELFF. The CDR3 nucleotides read TGTGCCAGCAGCCCGGGACTAGCGAGATACACCGGGGAGCTGTTTTTT.

The rearrangement joins TRBV9 to TRBJ2-3; TRBD2 aligns across 9 bases. The CDR3 has 15 residues. J lost 7 bases, V lost 2 bases, and 8 bases had no gene match. Looked up from germline, CDR1 is SGDLS and CDR2 is YYNGEE. The CDR3 DNA sequence: TGTGCCAGCAGCGTCGCTGCGGGAGGGCGGAATACGCAGTATTTT. It is translated as CASSVAAGGRNTQYF. Full variable domain (missing parts from reference TRBV9 and TRBJ2-3): DSGVTQTPKHLITATGQRVTLRCSPRSGDLSVYWYQQSLDQGLQFLIQYYNGEERAKGNILERFSAQQFPDLHSELNLSSLELGDSALYFCASSVAAGGRNTQYFGPGTRLTVL.

This clone occurred once. This rearrangement joins TRBV11-2 to TRBJ2-5; D possibly matches TRBD1 or TRBD2 (5 bases each). The CDR3 is 15 amino acids. V shed 2 bases and J shed 3 bases, with 13 bases lying between them. Germline V lookup: CDR1 SGHAT, CDR2 FQNNGV. CDR3 loop: CASSLQGGDEETQYF. CDR3 DNA sequence: TGTGCCAGCAGCTTACAGGGTGGGGACGAAGAGACCCAGTACTTC.

The CDR3 bases are TGTGCCAGCAGCTCTAGCGGGAGAAGATGGGATGAGCAGTTCTTC. Translated: CASSSSGRRWDEQFF. The V call is TRBV9, the J call TRBJ2-1, with TRBD2 matching 10 bases. Germline loops: CDR1 SGDLS, CDR2 YYNGEE. The trim removed 4 bases at V and 8 bases at J, leaving 9 bases unmatched. The CDR3 length is 15 residues.

The J gene is TRBJ2-5, the V gene TRBV28; D not certain. CDR3 length: 15 amino acids. V was pared by 2 bases and J by 4 bases, with 14 bases between. CDR1 is MDHEN, CDR2 SYDVKM, per germline. This CDR3 reads CASSLEWGMRETQYF. CDR3 sequence (DNA): TGTGCCAGCAGTTTAGAGTGGGGTATGAGAGAGACCCAGTACTTC.

This chain uses TRBV9 with TRBJ2-2; D gene uncertain. Germline CDR1 is SGDLS and CDR2 is YYNGEE. Trimming removed 3 bases from V and 3 bases from J, with 9 bases in between. The CDR3 covers 14 residues. The CDR3, as DNA: TGTGCCAGCAGCGCTCGATGGGACACCGGGGAGCTGTTTTTT. This codes for CASSARWDTGELFF.

As DNA, the CDR3 is TGTGCCAGCAGTGCCGGGGCTAGCGGGCGATACGAGCAGTACTTC. Translating it yields CASSAGASGRYEQYF. This sequence joins TRBV6-4 and TRBJ2-7, with 8 bases fitting TRBD2. This CDR3 contains 15 residues. The germline CDR1 and CDR2 sequences are MRHNA and SNTAGT. V shed 4 bases and J 4 bases; nucleotides not matched to a gene: 9.

This chain connects TRBV10-3 to TRBJ2-2; TRBD2 might be the D (6 bases). The ends were cut back, 3 bases at V and 3 bases at J, with 14 bases in the middle. CDR1 ENHRY and CDR2 SYGVKD come from the germline V gene. The CDR3 length is 16 residues. DNA of the CDR3: TGTGCCATCAGTGACGGAGGGAGAGCGTACACCGGGGAGCTGTTTTTT. The encoded protein is CAISDGGRAYTGELFF.

The V gene is TRBV19, the J gene TRBJ2-7; D gene ambiguous. Germline assignment: CDR1 LNHDA and CDR2 SQIVND (reference sequence). V was pared by 8 bases and J by 6 bases, with 14 bases between. The CDR3 length is 12 residues. The CDR3 region is CASQADGGEQYF. The CDR3 DNA reads TGTGCCAGTCAGGCCGACGGCGGCGAGCAGTACTTC. The full variable domain, with the rest looked up from reference TRBV19 and TRBJ2-7, is DGGITQSPKYLFRKEGQNVTLSCEQNLNHDAMYWYRQDPGQGLRLIYYSQIVNDFQKGDIAEGYSVSREKKESFPLTVTSAQKNPTAFYLCASQADGGEQYFGPGTRLTVT.

V gene TRBV27 combines with J gene TRBJ1-1; unclear D gene. Germline V CDR1 and CDR2: MNHEY, SMNVEV (reference sequence). The V end was cut by 5 bases, the J end by 2 bases, with 12 bases between. This CDR3 comprises 14 residues. CDR3 residues: CASSVRWLNTEAFF. In nucleotides, the CDR3 is TGTGCCAGCAGTGTCCGGTGGCTAAACACTGAAGCTTTCTTT.

The gene calls are TRBV7-7 and TRBJ2-5; D is unclear. V dropped 0 bases and J dropped 2 bases, with 7 bases sitting between them. The V gene's germline CDR1 is SSHAT and CDR2 FNYEAQ (reference sequence). CDR3 length: 14 residues. The CDR3 spells CASSLADRQETQYF. CDR3 DNA sequence: TGTGCCAGCAGCTTAGCGGATCGACAAGAGACCCAGTACTTC.

This clone appeared a single time. The chain joins TRBV5-1 to TRBJ2-3, with 10 nucleotides matching TRBD1. Trimming at V came to 2 bases and at J to 8 bases, leaving 11 bases not matched to a gene. Germline CDR1 reads SGHRS; CDR2 reads YFSETQ. The CDR3 length is 16 residues. CDR3 sequence: CASSFHGQGGPGTQYF. The CDR3 coding sequence is TGCGCCAGCAGCTTCCACGGACAGGGGGGTCCCGGTACGCAGTATTTT.

The chain joins TRBV28 to TRBJ2-3; 8 bases agree with TRBD2. Per the germline V gene, CDR1 is MDHEN and CDR2 is SYDVKM. The CDR3 contains 16 residues. With 5 bases clipped from V and 6 bases from J, the junction kept 13 bases outside the gene matches. CDR3 bases: TGTGCCAGCAGTCCCCAAAGGAGCGGGAGTTTGGATACGCAGTATTTT. As protein: CASSPQRSGSLDTQYF.

Of note for this clone: The same CDR3 is also encoded by other DNA sequences in this sample. This rearrangement joins TRBV4-1 to TRBJ2-7; 14 positions agree with TRBD2. V dropped 1 base and J dropped 5; count of bases not matched to a gene: 4. CDR1 and CDR2 from the germline V gene are MGHRA and YSYEKL. The CDR3 totals 16 residues. The CDR3 reads CASSQVGTSGRNEQYF. CDR3 nucleotides: TGCGCCAGCAGCCAAGTGGGGACTAGCGGGAGAAACGAGCAGTACTTC.

This clone was observed a single time. The chain links TRBV14 to TRBJ2-3; 13 bases match TRBD2. Germline loops: CDR1 SGHDN, CDR2 FVKESK. CDR3 length equals 18 residues. The V segment lost 6 bases and the J segment 0 bases; nucleotides outside the gene matches: 9. The CDR3 DNA is TGTGCCAGCAGTCACACCGGGACTAGCGGGACTAGCACAGATACGCAGTATTTT. Translating it yields CASSHTGTSGTSTDTQYF. Looking up the rest from reference TRBV14 and TRBJ2-3 gives the full variable domain: EAGVTQFPSHSVIEKGQTVTLRCDPISGHDNLYWYRRVMGKEIKFLLHFVKESKQDESGMPNNRFLAERTGGTYSTLKVQPAELEDSGVYFCASSHTGTSGTSTDTQYFGPGTRLTVL.

This clone was recorded only once. The CDR3 loop is CASSLGDIGTEAFF. CDR3 sequence (DNA): TGTGCCAGCAGCTTAGGGGATATAGGCACTGAAGCTTTCTTT. This chain joins TRBV7-3 and TRBJ1-1, with no clear D. This CDR3 is 14 amino acids long. V lost 2 bases and J lost 4, with 11 bases in between. The germline gives CDR1 SGHTA, CDR2 FQGTGA.

The chain links TRBV18 to TRBJ2-6; D is possibly TRBD1 (6 bases). With 1 base removed from V and 12 bases from J, the gap between germline ends came to 13 bases. The germline gives CDR1 KGHSH, CDR2 LQKENI. This CDR3 comprises 14 residues. The CDR3 coding sequence is TGTGCCAGCTCACCACAGGACAGTGTAGGCGTCCTGACTTTC. It yields the protein CASSPQDSVGVLTF.

The rearrangement joins TRBV21-1 to TRBJ1-5. TRBV21-1 is recorded as a pseudogene. The CDR3 spans 17 residues. CDR3 sequence reads: CASSRGGGRFPNQPQHF. CDR3 sequence (DNA): TGTGCCAGCAGCCGGGGTGGGGGACGGTTCCCCAATCAGCCCCAGCATTTT.

In regard to this clone: Other DNA sequences from this sample encode an identical CDR3 as well. This rearrangement joins TRBV7-3 to TRBJ1-2; perhaps TRBD1 as D (6 bases). The CDR3 has 13 amino acids. Germline V lookup: CDR1 SGHTA, CDR2 FQGTGA. V dropped 4 bases and J dropped 5 bases, with 11 bases sitting between them. CDR3 sequence (DNA): TGTGCCAGCAGCTCGGGACAAGGTTATGGCTACACCTTC. Translated: CASSSGQGYGYTF.

This clone has just one count. The chain has TRBV7-9 and TRBJ2-5; D is undetermined. The V gene lost 1 base and the J gene lost 5 bases, with 5 bases spanning the gap. The CDR3 has 12 amino acids. Germline CDR1 SEHNR, CDR2 FQNEAQ (reference sequence). CDR3 sequence reads: CASSLVLETQYF. The CDR3 DNA reads as TGTGCCAGCAGCTTAGTTCTTGAGACCCAGTACTTC.

The genes are TRBV27 and TRBJ2-7; 9 bases are a match to TRBD2. Germline values: CDR1 MNHEY, CDR2 SMNVEV (reference sequence). The CDR3 has 15 amino acids. V gave up 6 bases and J gave up 5 bases; unmatched junction bases: 11. The CDR3 sequence is CASRLTASGKHEQYF. CDR3 bases: TGTGCCAGCAGGTTAACGGCTAGCGGGAAGCACGAGCAGTACTTC.

The chain employs TRBV28 and TRBJ2-1, with TRBD1 matching 7 bases. Germline lookup yields CDR1 MDHEN and CDR2 SYDVKM. The CDR3 is made up of 16 amino acids. V dropped 5 bases and J dropped 7; count of bases not matched to a gene: 14. CDR3 coding DNA: TGTGCCAGCAGTCCTCAACAGGGGAGAGAATCGAATGAGCAGTTCTTC. Translating it yields CASSPQQGRESNEQFF.

V gene TRBV5-1 combines with J gene TRBJ2-1, with D unclear. CDR3 length: 11 amino acids. Trimming left V 0 bases short and J 10 bases short, with 5 bases between. Germline V gene data show CDR1 as SGHRS and CDR2 as YFSETQ. The CDR3 coding sequence is TGCGCCAGCAGCTTGGACTCGGAGCAGTTCTTC. Translating it yields CASSLDSEQFF.

This clone has a single count. The rearrangement uses TRBV6-1 and TRBJ2-7; 9 nucleotides agree with TRBD2. The germline V gene has CDR1 MNHNS and CDR2 SASEGT. V dropped 0 bases and J dropped 1; count of bases not matched to a gene: 10. The CDR3 length is 18 residues. CDR3 DNA: TGTGCCAGCAGTGAAGCGAGGTCTGCGACTAGCGGTTCCTACGAGCAGTACTTC. Translation: CASSEARSATSGSYEQYF.

This chain joins TRBV19 and TRBJ2-7; 13 nucleotides agree with TRBD2. The CDR3 totals 16 residues. The V gene end was trimmed by 4 bases and the J gene end by 3 bases; junction bases not matched to a gene: 6. CDR1 is LNHDA, CDR2 SQIVND, per germline (reference sequence). For the CDR3, the DNA is TGTGCCAGTAGTACAAGGAGACTAGCGGGAGGCTACGAGCAGTACTTC. This translates into CASSTRRLAGGYEQYF.

This clone was observed a handful of times. This chain joins TRBV27 and TRBJ1-5; unclear D gene. The CDR3 totals 15 residues. Germline CDR1 and CDR2: MNHEY and SMNVEV (reference sequence). Trimming pared 3 bases from V and 2 bases from J, leaving 11 bases between. This CDR3 reads CASSLEGRGNQPQHF. CDR3 nucleotide sequence: TGTGCCAGCAGTTTGGAGGGTCGGGGCAATCAGCCCCAGCATTTT.

The chain has TRBV27 and TRBJ1-5, with no clear D. This CDR3 contains 15 residues. Trimming took off 3 bases at V and 3 bases at J, with 12 bases between the two ends. Per the germline V gene, CDR1 is MNHEY and CDR2 is SMNVEV (reference sequence). The CDR3 region has the DNA TGTGCCAGCAGTTTTTCAGCTAGCATCAATCAGCCCCAGCATTTT. Its translation: CASSFSASINQPQHF.

The chain combines TRBV10-2 with TRBJ1-1; D is undetermined. The CDR3 has 14 amino acids. Trimming removed 0 bases from V and 3 bases from J, with 8 bases in between. Germline lookup yields CDR1 WSHSY and CDR2 SAAADI. CDR3 nucleotides: TGCGCCAGCAGTGAGTCCCGACGGTACACTGAAGCTTTCTTT. This sequence encodes CASSESRRYTEAFF.

The chain links TRBV2 to TRBJ1-1; D call uncertain. Germline CDR1 reads SNHLY; CDR2 reads FYNNEI. The V gene lost 3 bases and the J gene lost 9 bases, with 23 bases spanning the gap. This CDR3 contains 16 residues. The DNA of the CDR3 is TGTGCCAGCAGTGAGAACCTTAGGACCGCTAAGGCTCAAGCTTTCTTT. Translating it yields CASSENLRTAKAQAFF.